This is a list of T cell receptor beta chains from one sample in a study of T-cell reconstitution after alpha-beta-depleted transplantation in children. MiXCR, run by TCRdb on the PCR reads, gives a single entry per CDR3 protein. This table has approximately 50,000 distinct CDR3 sequences, roughly 52% appearing once. The sequencing used peripheral blood, collected before TCRalphabeta/CD19-depleted stem cell transplant. These receptors were collected from a boy less than two years old with SCID, due to receive a stem cell transplant. CDR3s include the opening cysteine and the closing phenylalanine or tryptophan. The D gene is left open where the match is weak. Not all rows give a size; the values are once, few, many and, for expanded clones, a class.

len,v_gene,d_gene,j_gene,abundance,CDR3nt,CDR3aa
18,TRBV3-1,TRBD2,TRBJ2-3,few,TGTGCCAGCAGTTGGACTAGCGGTCGAGTCCTAAGCACAGATACGCAGTATTTT,CASSWTSGRVLSTDTQYF
13,TRBV11-3,.,TRBJ2-3,.,TGTGCCAGCAGCTTAGAGGGAATAGATACGCAGTATTTT,CASSLEGIDTQYF
14,TRBV29-1,TRBD1,TRBJ1-2,.,TGCAGCGTTGAAACGGGACAGGGCAACGGTGGCTACACCTTC,CSVETGQGNGGYTF
15,TRBV5-1,.,TRBJ2-3,.,TGCGCCAGCAGCTTGATGGGGCTCAGCACAGATACGCAGTATTTT,CASSLMGLSTDTQYF
17,TRBV7-2,TRBD1,TRBJ2-2,.,TGTGCCAGCAGTGAACAACCAGGGGGCCTGAACACCGGGGAGCTGTTTTTT,CASSEQPGGLNTGELFF
19,TRBV11-2,TRBD2,TRBJ2-4,once,TGTGCCAGCAGCTTAGGGGGGACTAGCGGAGCCCTAGCCAAAAACATTCAGTACTTC,CASSLGGTSGALAKNIQYF
13,TRBV6-1,.,TRBJ1-5,few,TGTGCCAGCAGTCCCGGGGGCAATCAGCCCCAGCATTTT,CASSPGGNQPQHF
15,TRBV6-1,TRBD2,TRBJ2-3,.,TGTGCCAGCAGTCGGCGCGGGGGGGCGTCAGATACGCAGTATTTT,CASSRRGGASDTQYF
15,TRBV29-1,.,TRBJ2-7,.,TGCAGCGTTGTAGGTGGGACGGCCAGCTCCTACGAGCAGTACTTC,CSVVGGTASSYEQYF
15,TRBV5-6,.,TRBJ2-7,few,TGTGCCAGCAGCTCCTACACACTTAGCTCCTACGAGCAGTACTTC,CASSSYTLSSYEQYF
14,TRBV5-1,.,TRBJ2-7,once,TGCGCCAGCAGCTTGGTAGGGACGGACTACGAGCAGTACTTC,CASSLVGTDYEQYF
12,TRBV19,.,TRBJ2-3,.,TGTGCCAGTAGCCAAGGGAAAGATACGCAGTATTTT,CASSQGKDTQYF
15,TRBV7-2,TRBD2,TRBJ2-2,.,TGTGCCAGCAGTCAGCGGGGGGGCGGCACCGGGGAGCTGTTTTTT,CASSQRGGGTGELFF
12,TRBV4-2,.,TRBJ2-1,.,TGTGCCAGCAGCCAAGTACGGGATGAGCAGTTCTTC,CASSQVRDEQFF
15,TRBV4-2,.,TRBJ2-2,.,TGTGCCAGCAGCCAAATGGGGGGGAACACCGGGGAGCTGTTTTTT,CASSQMGGNTGELFF
15,TRBV9,TRBD2,TRBJ2-1,few,TGTGCCAGCAGCGTAGGGGGGACTAGCAACGATGAGCAGTTCTTC,CASSVGGTSNDEQFF
13,TRBV5-1,.,TRBJ2-5,.,TGCGCCAGCAGCCGGACAGTTCAAGAGACCCAGTACTTC,CASSRTVQETQYF
11,TRBV21-1,.,TRBJ2-7,few,TGTGCCAGCAGCAAAGCGGGGGAGCAGTACTTC,CASSKAGEQYF
16,TRBV6-1,TRBD1,TRBJ2-5,once,TGTGCCAGCAGTGAAGGTCGAGGACAGGGGGCCGAGACCCAGTACTTC,CASSEGRGQGAETQYF
15,TRBV20-1,.,TRBJ2-1,few,TGCAGTGCTAGAGACCCATGGGGGACCTACAATGAGCAGTTCTTC,CSARDPWGTYNEQFF
15,TRBV7-2,.,TRBJ1-4,.,TGTGCCAGCAGCTCCGGTGGTAGGGCTAATGAAAAACTGTTTTTT,CASSSGGRANEKLFF
15,TRBV27,TRBD2,TRBJ2-7,.,TGTGCCAGCAGTTCCCATGAGGGGAGGGGCTACGAGCAGTACTTC,CASSSHEGRGYEQYF
14,TRBV6-1,.,TRBJ1-1,.,TGTGCCAGCACCGAAGGGATTGGGTACACTGAAGCTTTCTTT,CASTEGIGYTEAFF
15,TRBV4-2,.,TRBJ2-7,.,TGTGCCAGCAGCCAAGATCGTGGGGGGGCATACGAGCAGTACTTC,CASSQDRGGAYEQYF
17,TRBV6-1,TRBD2,TRBJ2-1,.,TGTGCCAGCAGTGATACACCGGGATATGGCCCTAGCGGTGAGCAGTTCTTC,CASSDTPGYGPSGEQFF
14,TRBV28,TRBD1,TRBJ2-5,few,TGTGCCAGAGACAGGGACAGAGGGAGAGAGACCCAGTACTTC,CARDRDRGRETQYF
12,TRBV7-2,.,TRBJ1-1,.,TGTGCCAGCAGCTTAGCCGGCAGGGAAGCTTTCTTT,CASSLAGREAFF
13,TRBV6-1,TRBD1,TRBJ2-7,.,TGTGCCAGCCGCGGGACAGGGGTGTTCGAGCAGTACTTC,CASRGTGVFEQYF
15,TRBV5-5,.,TRBJ2-7,few,TGTGCCAGCAGCTTGGAGGGGGACCCCTCCTACGAGCAGTACTTC,CASSLEGDPSYEQYF
16,TRBV28,TRBD2,TRBJ2-5,.,TGTGCCAGCAGCCCGCCCTCTAGCGGGGGGTGGGAGACCCAGCACTTC,CASSPPSSGGWETQHF
17,TRBV12-3/TRBV12-4,TRBD2,TRBJ2-3,many,TGTGCCAGCAGCCCCGGGGTCGGGGGGACTAGCACAGATACGCAGTATTTT,CASSPGVGGTSTDTQYF
15,TRBV10-3,TRBD1,TRBJ2-5,.,TGTGCCATCAGCATGGGGGACAGGGACATGGAGACCCAGTACTTC,CAISMGDRDMETQYF
16,TRBV27,TRBD1,TRBJ2-2,.,TGTGCCAGCAGAGGGACCAGGGGGTCGAACACCGGGGAGCTGTTTTTT,CASRGTRGSNTGELFF
18,TRBV11-1,TRBD2,TRBJ2-7,.,TGTGCCAGCAGCTCCAGTAGAGCACTAGCGGGGAGGCAGGACGAGCAGTACTTC,CASSSSRALAGRQDEQYF
16,TRBV20-1,TRBD2,TRBJ2-1,once,TGCAGTGCTAGAGATCAGCTAGCGGGTGATTTCTATGAGCAGTTCTTC,CSARDQLAGDFYEQFF
15,TRBV20-1,.,TRBJ2-1,.,TGCAGTGCTAGAGTCATGAGCCTTACCTACAATGAGCAGTTCTTC,CSARVMSLTYNEQFF